Presented here are 5 T cell receptor beta chains from one specimen sequenced in a study of blood T cell repertoires in COVID-19. Here immunoSEQ multiplex PCR was the method, and the copy in TCRdb shows in-frame clones only, minus some. The table records about 240,000 clones, about nine tenths of them present only once. Sequencing was done on a sample of peripheral blood. The receptor set was obtained from a man between 60 and 70 years old who had recovered from COVID-19.

The J gene is TRBJ2-5, the V gene TRBV29-1; 7 bases align to TRBD1. V shed 7 bases, J shed 1 base, and the junction held 9 bases outside the gene matches. Germline values: CDR1 SQVTM, CDR2 ANQGSEA. There are 14 residues in the CDR3. The chain's CDR3 is CSGRRDRVQETQYF. The CDR3 DNA is TGCAGCGGCCGCCGGGACAGAGTCCAAGAGACCCAGTACTTC.

This rearrangement joins TRBV3-1 (or the pseudogene TRBV3-2) to TRBJ1-2; 8 positions match TRBD1. Per germline, CDR1 LGHDT and CDR2 YNNKEL (reference sequence). CDR3 length: 14 amino acids. Trimming took 4 bases from V and 5 from J; bases not matched to a gene: 6. DNA for the CDR3: TGTGCCAGCAGCCCTCTCGACAGGGGTTATGGCTACACCTTC. It is translated as CASSPLDRGYGYTF.

This clone was seen a handful of times. The chain links TRBV19 to TRBJ2-5; 7 bases agree with TRBD2. The CDR3 runs to 14 residues. Germline lookup yields CDR1 LNHDA and CDR2 SQIVND (reference sequence). J gave up 1 base and V 5 bases, and 4 bases lay outside the gene matches. CDR3: CASSLASGQETQYF. The CDR3 DNA reads TGTGCCAGTAGTTTGGCTAGCGGCCAAGAGACCCAGTACTTC.

The V and J genes are TRBV6-5 and TRBJ1-1, with a tentative D call TRBD1 (6 bases). V was clipped by 2 bases and J by 4 bases, with 11 bases between them. Per germline, CDR1 MNHEY and CDR2 SVGAGI. CDR3 length equals 14 residues. The CDR3 DNA reads TGTGCCAGCAGTTACAGACAGGCGGGCACTGAAGCTTTCTTT. This gives the protein CASSYRQAGTEAFF.

This chain connects TRBV5-1 to TRBJ1-6; 7 nucleotides match TRBD1. In germline, CDR1 is SGHRS, CDR2 YFSETQ. V shed 0 bases and J 6 bases; nucleotides not matched to a gene: 6. This CDR3 has 16 amino acids. Here the CDR3 DNA reads TGCGCCAGCAGCTTGGACGCCGGGACAGTTAATTCACCCCTCCACTTT. Protein sequence: CASSLDAGTVNSPLHF.